These 29 T cell receptor beta chains came from one sample sequenced in a study of blood T cell repertoires in COVID-19 (dated by TCRdb to about 2020). Libraries came from the immunoSEQ multiplex PCR assay. What TCRdb holds here is the immuneACCESS table cut down to in-frame rearrangements. Part of the clones is not present; checked against another copy, under half of the missing clones reflect an unresolved V gene, and the others are unexplained. The sample contains 400,000 to 450,000 clones, about nine tenths of them found a single time. Jointly, the top ten make up around 1.5% of the sample. The sequencing input was peripheral blood. The receptors stem from a woman aged 40 to 49 with COVID-19, enrolled during active disease.

The chain employs TRBV5-1 and TRBJ1-1, with a possible D match to TRBD1 (5 bases). The V end lost 4 bases, the J end lost 1 base, and 11 bases lay between the germline ends. This CDR3 comprises 14 residues. Germline values: CDR1 SGHRS, CDR2 YFSETQ. The CDR3 DNA is TGCGCCAGCAGCACCCAAACAGGGAACACTGAAGCTTTCTTT. Protein product: CASSTQTGNTEAFF.

The CDR3 spells CASSSGQGVLNQPQHF. The CDR3 DNA sequence: TGTGCCAGCAGCTCTGGACAGGGGGTCCTCAATCAGCCCCAGCATTTT. The gene calls are TRBV3-1 (or the pseudogene TRBV3-2) and TRBJ1-5; 10 bases are a match to TRBD1. J was trimmed by 3 bases and V by 5 bases; bases with no gene match: 7. Germline V gene lookup returns CDR1 LGHDT and CDR2 YNNKEL (reference sequence). This CDR3 contains 16 residues.

The V gene is TRBV5-1, the J gene TRBJ2-3; D gene uncertain. The CDR3 is 12 amino acids. V dropped 4 bases and J dropped 5 bases, with 8 bases sitting between them. Germline V CDR1 and CDR2: SGHRS, YFSETQ. This chain's CDR3 is CASSPKLDTQYF. The CDR3 DNA sequence: TGCGCCAGCAGCCCGAAACTAGATACGCAGTATTTT.

The gene calls are TRBV13 and TRBJ1-1, with D perhaps TRBD1 (5 bases). This CDR3 has 12 residues. With 0 bases removed from V and 7 bases from J, the gap between germline ends came to 6 bases. CDR1 and CDR2 from the germline V gene are PRHDT and FYEKMQ (reference sequence). CDR3 nucleotide sequence: TGTGCCAGCAGCTTAGGAAGGGGTGAAGCTTTCTTT. Its protein product is CASSLGRGEAFF.

The chain joins TRBV19 to TRBJ2-1; 9 nucleotides line up with TRBD1. The CDR3 totals 14 residues. Trimming took 7 bases from V and 7 from J; bases not matched to a gene: 8. Germline CDR1 is LNHDA and CDR2 is SQIVND (reference sequence). For the CDR3, the DNA is TGTGCCAGTACCCTGACAGGGGGAAAGAATGAGCAGTTCTTC. Protein product: CASTLTGGKNEQFF.

The chain's CDR3 is CASSSAGVGIQETQYF. CDR3 nucleotide sequence: TGTGCCAGCAGTTCCGCAGGGGTCGGAATCCAAGAGACCCAGTACTTC. The chain combines TRBV27 with TRBJ2-5; D may be TRBD1 (6 bases). Looked up from germline, CDR1 is MNHEY and CDR2 is SMNVEV (reference sequence). Trimming cost V 4 bases and J 1 base, with 16 bases left between them. This CDR3 region has 16 residues.

The chain has TRBV5-6 and TRBJ1-1; perhaps TRBD1 as D (6 bases). The germline V and J ends were trimmed by 4 bases and 0 bases, with 16 bases remaining between them. Germline V gene lookup returns CDR1 SGHDT and CDR2 YYEEEE. This CDR3 is built from 16 residues. The CDR3 region is CASSLGTRYMNTEAFF. For the CDR3, the DNA is TGTGCCAGCAGCCTCGGGACACGGTACATGAACACTGAAGCTTTCTTT.

The gene calls are TRBV18 and TRBJ1-1; TRBD1 might be the D (6 bases). Germline CDR1 KGHSH, CDR2 LQKENI. The CDR3 has 13 residues. V lost 3 bases and J 9 bases, leaving 14 bases between the germline ends. The CDR3 DNA is TGTGCCAGCTCACCGGCGGGGGCCTTCCAAGCTTTCTTT. It yields the protein CASSPAGAFQAFF.

The chain combines TRBV27 with TRBJ1-1; 9 nucleotides agree with TRBD1. Losses at the gene ends were 4 bases for V and 6 bases for J; bases not matched to a gene: 6. CDR1 and CDR2 from the germline V gene are MNHEY and SMNVEV (reference sequence). This CDR3 is built from 14 residues. The CDR3 here is CASSSMTGGPEAFF. CDR3 in DNA: TGTGCCAGCAGTTCGATGACAGGGGGGCCTGAAGCTTTCTTT.

The chain links TRBV19 to TRBJ2-2; TRBD1 matches 7 bases. J was trimmed by 6 bases and V by 5 bases; bases with no gene match: 6. The CDR3 is 14 residues long. In germline, CDR1 is LNHDA, CDR2 SQIVND (reference sequence). The CDR3 DNA sequence: TGTGCCAGTAGTTTATCGACAGGGTCCGGGGAGCTGTTTTTT. It specifies CASSLSTGSGELFF.

This clone occurred a few times. V and J are TRBV4-3 and TRBJ2-2; 10 bases fit TRBD2. Germline V gene lookup returns CDR1 LGHNA and CDR2 YSLEER. The CDR3 length is 17 residues. V trimming: 0 bases; J trimming: 4 bases; junction bases outside the gene matches: 5. CDR3 DNA sequence: TGCGCCAGCAGCCAAGAATGGGCTAGCGGGGGCACCGGGGAGCTGTTTTTT. It codes for CASSQEWASGGTGELFF.

The chain carries TRBV5-6 and TRBJ1-4; TRBD1 agrees at 9 bases. The CDR3 has 16 amino acids. V was clipped by 2 bases and J by 4 bases; unmatched bases: 6. Germline CDR1 reads SGHDT; CDR2 reads YYEEEE. For the CDR3, the DNA is TGTGCCAGCAGCTTTGTGGACAGGGGTCGTAATGAAAAACTGTTTTTT. This codes for CASSFVDRGRNEKLFF. The entire variable domain, with the rest obtained from reference TRBV5-6 and TRBJ1-4, is as follows: DAGVTQSPTHLIKTRGQQVTLRCSPKSGHDTVSWYQQALGQGPQFIFQYYEEEERQRGNFPDRFSGHQFPNYSSELNVNALLLGDSALYLCASSFVDRGRNEKLFFGSGTQLSVL.

The gene calls are TRBV10-3 and TRBJ2-7, with no clear D. The germline V gene has CDR1 ENHRY and CDR2 SYGVKD. Trimming took 10 bases from V and 3 from J, leaving 10 bases between them. The CDR3 is 11 residues long. CDR3 loop: CASRVLYEQYF. The CDR3 nucleotides read TGTGCCAGTCGGGTGCTCTACGAGCAGTACTTC.

This sequence joins TRBV4-3 and TRBJ1-1; D gene ambiguous. Looked up from germline, CDR1 is LGHNA and CDR2 is YSLEER. This CDR3 is built from 11 residues. V lost 3 bases and J 9 bases, leaving 8 bases between the germline ends. Written as DNA, the CDR3 is TGCGCCAGCAGCCAGCGACACAAAGCTTTCTTT. Amino acid sequence: CASSQRHKAFF.

The chain uses TRBV5-5 and TRBJ1-2; TRBD1 matches at 8 bases. The CDR3 contains 15 residues. The J segment lost 5 bases and the V segment lost 4 bases, leaving 10 bases of the junction unmatched. Germline V gene lookup returns CDR1 SGHKS and CDR2 YYEKEE (reference sequence). The CDR3 nucleotides read TGTGCCAGCAGCCGTAACAGGGGGTTTAGTTATGGCTACACCTTC. Translation gives CASSRNRGFSYGYTF.

The chain recombines TRBV4-3 with TRBJ1-5; D is unresolved. Deletions cut 0 bases from V and 3 bases from J, with 9 bases between. Germline V CDR1 and CDR2: LGHNA, YSLEER. This CDR3 contains 15 residues. CDR3 amino acids: CASSQDLLVNQPQHF. CDR3 DNA sequence: TGCGCCAGCAGCCAAGATTTACTGGTCAATCAGCCCCAGCATTTT.

This clone occurred once. The V call is TRBV7-2, the J call TRBJ1-2; 9 bases are shared with TRBD1. Germline V lookup: CDR1 SGHTA, CDR2 FQGNSA. Trimming at V came to 7 bases and at J to 4 bases, leaving 10 bases not matched to a gene. This CDR3 comprises 15 residues. The CDR3 loop is CASKKNRGRAYGYTF. CDR3 DNA: TGTGCCAGCAAGAAAAACAGGGGGCGCGCCTATGGCTACACCTTC. Variable domain in full (rest from reference TRBV7-2 and TRBJ1-2): GAGVSQSPSNKVTEKGKDVELRCDPISGHTALYWYRQSLGQGLEFLIYFQGNSAPDKSGLPSDRFSAERTGGSVSTLTIQRTQQEDSAVYLCASKKNRGRAYGYTFGSGTRLTVV.

The genes are TRBV28 and TRBJ1-1; 7 bases fit TRBD1. The germline V gene encodes CDR1 MDHEN and CDR2 SYDVKM. This CDR3 spans 14 amino acids. V lost 4 bases and J lost 6; bases outside the gene matches: 8. This CDR3 is CASSYPGQSPEAFF. CDR3 bases: TGTGCCAGCAGTTATCCGGGACAGAGCCCTGAAGCTTTCTTT.

The chain links TRBV3-1 (or the pseudogene TRBV3-2) to TRBJ1-1, with a possible D match to TRBD1 (6 bases). The V end was cut by 2 bases, the J end by 0 bases, with 10 bases between. The V gene's germline CDR1 is LGHDT and CDR2 YNNKEL (reference sequence). This CDR3 has 15 amino acids. Here the CDR3 reads CASSQQGNMNTEAFF. The DNA of the CDR3 is TGTGCCAGCAGCCAACAGGGGAACATGAACACTGAAGCTTTCTTT.

The V call is TRBV27, the J call TRBJ1-1; D uncertain. V was shortened by 5 bases and J by 2 bases, with 9 bases between the two germline ends. CDR1 is MNHEY, CDR2 SMNVEV, per germline (reference sequence). The CDR3 runs 13 residues. The DNA for the CDR3 is TGTGCCAGCAGTCGCGTCCAAAACACTGAAGCTTTCTTT. Translating it yields CASSRVQNTEAFF.

The chain uses TRBV6-4 and TRBJ1-5, with TRBD1 identical over 8 bases. The CDR3 consists of 14 residues. Germline assignment: CDR1 MRHNA and CDR2 SNTAGT. Trimming took 3 bases from V and 7 from J; bases not matched to a gene: 5. In DNA form, the CDR3 reads TGTGCCAGCAGTGAGACAGGGGTAGGCCAGCCCCAGCATTTT. Amino acid sequence: CASSETGVGQPQHF.

This chain joins TRBV28 and TRBJ2-3; 8 bases agree with TRBD1. V shed 4 bases and J 1 base; nucleotides not matched to a gene: 10. The CDR3 length is 17 residues. The germline CDR1 and CDR2 sequences are MDHEN and SYDVKM. This chain's CDR3 is CASSSASTGGRTDTQYF. For the CDR3, the DNA is TGTGCCAGCAGTTCCGCGTCCACAGGGGGGCGCACAGATACGCAGTATTTT.

CDR3 loop: CASSLRDSNQPQHF. For the CDR3, the DNA is TGTGCCAGCTCACTACGAGATAGCAATCAGCCCCAGCATTTT. The V gene is TRBV18, the J gene TRBJ1-5; no clear D. This CDR3 has 14 amino acids. V lost 4 bases and J 0 bases, leaving 7 bases between the germline ends. Per the germline V gene, CDR1 is KGHSH and CDR2 is LQKENI.

The chain is built from TRBV10-3 and TRBJ2-2, with D possibly matching TRBD2 (6 bases). This CDR3 comprises 16 residues. CDR1 ENHRY and CDR2 SYGVKD come from the germline V gene. Trimming stripped 3 bases from V and 1 base from J, with 12 bases between. CDR3 sequence reads: CAISDVGGMNTGELFF. CDR3 sequence (DNA): TGTGCCATCAGTGACGTCGGCGGGATGAACACCGGGGAGCTGTTTTTT.

DNA of the CDR3: TGTGCCAGCTCGAGCGAGTTGAACACCGGGGAGCTGTTTTTT. It specifies CASSSELNTGELFF. J is TRBJ2-2 and V is TRBV6-4; D gene unclear. This CDR3 is built from 14 residues. Germline V gene lookup returns CDR1 MRHNA and CDR2 SNTAGT. The germline V and J ends were trimmed by 8 bases and 1 base, with 11 bases remaining between them.

The CDR3, as DNA: TGTGCCATTTCTTCCAGGGGTACAGATACGCAGTATTTT. It encodes CAISSRGTDTQYF. The chain links TRBV24-1 to TRBJ2-3, with D possibly being TRBD1 (6 bases). V lost 11 bases to trimming and J lost 3 bases, with 14 bases between them. Germline CDR1 reads KGHDR; CDR2 reads SFDVKD. This CDR3 region has 13 residues.

The chain is built from TRBV18 and TRBJ1-1, with a possible D match to TRBD1 (6 bases). V lost 1 base and J 0 bases, leaving 18 bases between the germline ends. Germline lookup yields CDR1 KGHSH and CDR2 LQKENI. The CDR3 length is 18 residues. The CDR3 here is CASSPRPKRQGMNTEAFF. The CDR3, as DNA: TGTGCCAGCTCACCACGCCCCAAAAGGCAGGGGATGAACACTGAAGCTTTCTTT.

This clone was seen just once. This chain links TRBV27 with TRBJ2-7; 8 bases fit TRBD1. V was pared by 3 bases and J by 2 bases, with 6 bases of the junction left unmatched. Germline CDR1 and CDR2: MNHEY and SMNVEV (reference sequence). The CDR3 extends over 15 amino acids. As DNA, the CDR3 is TGTGCCAGCAGTTTGGTACGGGACAGGACCTACGAGCAGTACTTC. Amino acids: CASSLVRDRTYEQYF.

The chain is built from TRBV9 and TRBJ2-2; 9 bases agree with TRBD2. The CDR3 extends over 15 amino acids. J gave up 5 bases and V 4 bases, and 6 bases lay outside the gene matches. Germline V gene sequence: CDR1 SGDLS, CDR2 YYNGEE. The CDR3 DNA follows: TGTGCCAGCAGCCCGATAGCGGGAGAAACCGGGGAGCTGTTTTTT. Protein: CASSPIAGETGELFF.